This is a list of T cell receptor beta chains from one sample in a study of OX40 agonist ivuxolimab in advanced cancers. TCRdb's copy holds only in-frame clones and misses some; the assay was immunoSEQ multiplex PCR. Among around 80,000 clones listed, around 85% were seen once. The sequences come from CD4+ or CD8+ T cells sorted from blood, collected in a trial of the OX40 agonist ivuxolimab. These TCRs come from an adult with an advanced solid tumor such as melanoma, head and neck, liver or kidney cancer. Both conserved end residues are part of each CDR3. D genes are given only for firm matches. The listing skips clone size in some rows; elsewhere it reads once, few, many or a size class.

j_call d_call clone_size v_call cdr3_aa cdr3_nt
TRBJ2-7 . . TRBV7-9 CASSVLYEQYF TGTGCCAGCAGCGTTTTATACGAGCAGTACTTC
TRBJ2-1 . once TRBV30 CAWSSGGNEQFF TGTGCCTGGAGTTCAGGGGGGAATGAGCAGTTCTTC
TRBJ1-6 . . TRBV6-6 CASSQRGPGYNSPLHF TGTGCCAGCAGCCAAAGGGGTCCAGGTTATAATTCACCCCTCCACTTT
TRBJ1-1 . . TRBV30 CAARPRAEAFF TGTGCCGCCCGGCCCCGGGCCGAAGCTTTCTTT
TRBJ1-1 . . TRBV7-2 CASSSNSGGTEAFF TGTGCCAGCAGCTCGAACTCTGGTGGGACTGAAGCTTTCTTT
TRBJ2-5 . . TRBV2 CASSERGRGETQYF TGTGCCAGCAGTGAACGTGGCAGGGGAGAGACCCAGTACTTC
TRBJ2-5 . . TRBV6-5 CASRTLHMGETQYF TGTGCCAGCAGAACCTTACATATGGGAGAGACCCAGTACTTC
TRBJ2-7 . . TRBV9 CASSVARALGQEQYF TGTGCCAGCAGCGTAGCTCGGGCCCTGGGGCAAGAGCAGTACTTC
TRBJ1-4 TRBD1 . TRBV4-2 CASSQSPGTGSEKLFF TGTGCCAGCAGCCAGTCGCCCGGGACAGGGTCCGAAAAACTGTTTTTT
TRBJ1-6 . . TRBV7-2 CASSLAMGGGSPLHF TGTGCCAGCAGCCTCGCGATGGGGGGTGGTTCACCCCTCCACTTT
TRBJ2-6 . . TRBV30 CAWIGAHSGANVLTF TGTGCCTGGATTGGGGCGCATTCTGGGGCCAACGTCCTGACTTTC
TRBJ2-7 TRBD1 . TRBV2 CASTGDNYEQYF TGTGCCTCGACAGGGGACAACTACGAGCAGTACTTC
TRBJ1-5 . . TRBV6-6 CASRRSTDQPQHF TGTGCCAGCAGAAGATCGACAGACCAGCCCCAGCATTTT
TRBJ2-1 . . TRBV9 CASSESREKGLNYNEQFF TGTGCCAGCAGCGAGTCCAGGGAAAAGGGCCTAAATTACAATGAGCAGTTCTTC
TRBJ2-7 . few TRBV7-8 CASSLFQGPSYEQYF TGTGCCAGCAGCTTATTTCAGGGGCCGAGTTACGAGCAGTACTTC
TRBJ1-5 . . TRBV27 CASSFSDRSQPQHF TGTGCCAGCAGTTTCTCCGACAGGAGTCAGCCCCAGCATTTT
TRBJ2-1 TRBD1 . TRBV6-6 CASSPLRGTGGNEQFF TGTGCCAGCAGTCCCCTCCGAGGGACAGGAGGCAATGAGCAGTTCTTC
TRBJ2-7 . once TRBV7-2 CASSSFDEQYF TGTGCCAGCAGCTCTTTTGACGAGCAGTACTTC
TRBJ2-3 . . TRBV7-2 CASSRLRTVSSGNTQYF TGTGCCAGCAGCCGGTTAAGGACGGTCTCGAGCGGAAATACGCAGTATTTT
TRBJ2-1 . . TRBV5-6 CASSLAGVTLVAYNEQFF TGTGCCAGCAGCTTGGCCGGGGTCACCCTGGTTGCCTACAATGAGCAGTTCTTC
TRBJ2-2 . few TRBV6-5 CASSDPNTGELFF TGTGCCAGCAGCGATCCGAACACCGGGGAGCTGTTTTTT
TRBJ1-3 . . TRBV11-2 CASSLWGNSGNTIYF TGTGCCAGCAGCTTATGGGGTAACTCTGGAAACACCATATATTTT
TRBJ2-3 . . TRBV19 CASRPGVSTDTQYF TGTGCCAGTAGACCCGGGGTTAGCACAGATACGCAGTATTTT
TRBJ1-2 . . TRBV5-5 CASSAQNNYGYTF TGTGCCAGCAGCGCCCAGAATAACTATGGCTACACCTTC
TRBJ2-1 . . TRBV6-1 CASSPTLGNNEQFF TGTGCCAGCAGTCCAACGCTAGGCAACAATGAGCAGTTCTTC
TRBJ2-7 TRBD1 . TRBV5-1 CASSPGGQGLVKQYF TGCGCCAGCAGCCCTGGGGGACAGGGGCTTGTAAAGCAGTACTTC
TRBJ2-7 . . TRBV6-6 CASSDPPSGVTYEQYF TGTGCCAGCAGCGACCCTCCTTCGGGAGTAACCTACGAGCAGTACTTC
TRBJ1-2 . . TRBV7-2 CASSFGHVNYGYTF TGTGCCAGCAGCTTCGGACATGTTAACTATGGCTACACCTTC
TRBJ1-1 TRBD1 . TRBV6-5 CASRDRRNTEAFF TGTGCCAGCCGGGACAGGAGGAACACTGAAGCTTTCTTT
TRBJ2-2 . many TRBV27 CASRTDRTYTGELFF TGTGCCAGCAGGACTGACAGGACCTACACCGGGGAGCTGTTTTTT
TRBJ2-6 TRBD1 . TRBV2 CASSVTRRQWAGTGINVLTF TGTGCCAGCAGCGTAACTCGCCGACAGTGGGCCGGGACAGGGATCAACGTCCTGACTTTC
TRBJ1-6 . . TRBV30 CAWSPDPTPLHF TGTGCCTGGAGTCCGGACCCTACACCCCTCCACTTT
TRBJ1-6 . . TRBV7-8 CASSSSLNSPLHF TGTGCCAGCAGCTCCAGCCTAAATTCACCCCTCCACTTT
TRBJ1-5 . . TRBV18 CASSPRQALNQPQHF TGTGCCAGCTCACCAAGACAGGCTCTCAATCAGCCCCAGCATTTT
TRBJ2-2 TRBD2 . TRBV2 CASRDLAGNTGELFF TGTGCCAGCCGGGATCTAGCGGGCAACACCGGGGAGCTGTTTTTT
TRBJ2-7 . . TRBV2 CASSHSTEDRQEDEQYF TGTGCCAGCAGTCATTCGACCGAAGACAGGCAGGAGGACGAGCAGTACTTC
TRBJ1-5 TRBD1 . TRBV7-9 CASSWTGDNQPQHF TGTGCCAGCAGCTGGACAGGGGACAATCAGCCCCAGCATTTT
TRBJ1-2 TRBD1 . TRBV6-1 CASSEATGINYGYTF TGTGCCAGCAGTGAAGCGACAGGGATTAACTATGGCTACACCTTC
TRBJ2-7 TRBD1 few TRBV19 CASNLRQGYEQYF TGTGCCAGTAATCTTCGACAGGGCTACGAGCAGTACTTC
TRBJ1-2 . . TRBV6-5 CASSYTPGQGKGGYTF TGTGCCAGCAGTTACACGCCGGGGCAGGGGAAAGGTGGCTACACCTTC
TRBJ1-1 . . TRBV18 CASSPGTLWAENTEAFF TGTGCCAGCTCACCGGGGACGTTGTGGGCGGAGAACACTGAAGCTTTCTTT
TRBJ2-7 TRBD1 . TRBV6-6 CASRGTGFSYEQYF TGTGCCAGCAGGGGGACAGGGTTCTCCTACGAGCAGTACTTC
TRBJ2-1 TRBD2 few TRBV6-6 CASSYSTSGAYNEQFF TGTGCCAGCAGTTACTCGACTAGCGGAGCTTACAATGAGCAGTTCTTC
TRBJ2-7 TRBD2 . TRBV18 CASSPGRDDEQYF TGTGCCAGCTCACCGGGGAGGGACGACGAGCAGTACTTC
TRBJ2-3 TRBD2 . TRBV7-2 CASSEQRGSTDTQYF TGTGCCAGCAGTGAACAGCGGGGGAGCACAGATACGCAGTATTTT
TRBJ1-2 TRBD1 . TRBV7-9 CASSRQGSGGYTF TGTGCCAGCAGCCGACAGGGCTCGGGTGGCTACACCTTC
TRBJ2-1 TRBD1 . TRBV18 CASSPGQGARNEQFF TGTGCCAGCTCACCAGGGCAGGGGGCGCGTAATGAGCAGTTCTTC
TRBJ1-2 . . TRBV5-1 CASSLVGQSYGYTF TGCGCCAGCAGCCTGGTAGGCCAGTCATATGGCTACACCTTC
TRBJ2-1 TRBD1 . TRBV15 CATSKSLGTGSYNEQFF TGTGCCACCAGCAAATCTCTCGGGACAGGGTCCTACAATGAGCAGTTCTTC
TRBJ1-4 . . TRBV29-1 CSVSSRARGPNEKLFF TGCAGCGTCTCCTCGAGGGCCAGGGGACCTAATGAAAAACTGTTTTTT
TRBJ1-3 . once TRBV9 CASSVAGGRGTIYF TGTGCCAGCAGCGTAGCGGGGGGGAGGGGCACCATATATTTT
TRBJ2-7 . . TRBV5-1 CASSLGQEDIHEQYF TGCGCCAGCAGCTTGGGTCAGGAAGATATCCACGAGCAGTACTTC
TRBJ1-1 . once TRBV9 CASSVTGYTEAFF TGTGCCAGCAGCGTGACCGGATACACTGAAGCTTTCTTT
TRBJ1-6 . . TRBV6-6 CASSTFDSGYNSPLHF TGTGCCAGCAGCACCTTCGACAGTGGCTATAATTCACCCCTCCACTTT
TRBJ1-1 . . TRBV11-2 CASSLGVNTEAFF TGTGCCAGCAGCTTAGGTGTGAACACTGAAGCTTTCTTT
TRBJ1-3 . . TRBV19 CASSIGVTGNTIYF TGTGCCAGTAGTATCGGGGTAACAGGAAACACCATATATTTT
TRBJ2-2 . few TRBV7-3 CASSFTGGTTGELFF TGTGCCAGCAGCTTCACCGGGGGCACCACCGGGGAGCTGTTTTTT
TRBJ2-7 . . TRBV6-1 CASSPKKGPPYEQYF TGTGCCAGCAGTCCGAAAAAGGGGCCTCCCTACGAGCAGTACTTC
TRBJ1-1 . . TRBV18 CASSPRTFSNTEAFF TGTGCCAGCTCACCCCGGACCTTCTCGAACACTGAAGCTTTCTTT
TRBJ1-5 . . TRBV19 CASSRVGLFSNQPQHF TGTGCCAGTAGTAGGGTCGGGCTATTTAGCAATCAGCCCCAGCATTTT